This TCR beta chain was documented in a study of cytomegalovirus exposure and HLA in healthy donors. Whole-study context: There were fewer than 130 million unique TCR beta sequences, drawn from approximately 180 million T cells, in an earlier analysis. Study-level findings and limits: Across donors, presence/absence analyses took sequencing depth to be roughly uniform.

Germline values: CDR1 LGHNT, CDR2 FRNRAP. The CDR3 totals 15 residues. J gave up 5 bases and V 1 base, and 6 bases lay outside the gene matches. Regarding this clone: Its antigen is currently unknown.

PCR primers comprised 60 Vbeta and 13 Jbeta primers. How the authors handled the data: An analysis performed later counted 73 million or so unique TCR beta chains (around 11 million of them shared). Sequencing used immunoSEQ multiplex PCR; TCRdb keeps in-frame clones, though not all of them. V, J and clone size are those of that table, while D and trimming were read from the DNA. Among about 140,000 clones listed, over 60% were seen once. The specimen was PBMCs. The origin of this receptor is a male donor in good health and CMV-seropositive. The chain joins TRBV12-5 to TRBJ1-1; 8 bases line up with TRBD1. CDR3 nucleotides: TGTGCTAGTGGTTTGGCGCAGGGGGCCTGGACTGAAGCTTTCTTT. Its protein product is CASGLAQGAWTEAFF.